This T cell receptor (beta chain) was identified in a study of control samples from healthy donors and cancer patients. Generated by immunoSEQ multiplex PCR, the TCRdb table keeps only in-frame clones and is missing some. This sample has roughly 100,000 clones; roughly nine tenths occur once, and the top ten carry around 2.3%. To note about this clone: A read error may account for a junction end that differs from germline.

CDR1 and CDR2 (germline): MNHEY, SMNVEV (reference sequence). There are 14 residues in the CDR3. Sequenced: blood. The clonotype comes from a woman aged 18-29 years in good health. The gene calls are TRBV27 and TRBJ2-7, with TRBD2 matching 11 bases. CDR3 sequence: CASRVAGGPHEQCF. The CDR3 nucleotides are TGTGCCAGCAGGGTAGCGGGAGGGCCACACGAGCAGTGCTTC.